This T cell receptor beta chain was documented in a study of T cells in Graves' hyperthyroidism and ophthalmopathy. General study points: Blood samples included most of the expanded thyroid clonotypes exceeding 0.001.

This CDR3 has 17 amino acids. The V gene's germline CDR1 is MDHEN and CDR2 SYDVKM. Trimming took 6 bases from V and 0 from J; bases not matched to a gene: 13. What was amplified from RNA transcripts were TCR beta CDR3 regions. First-round RT-PCR targeting the TCR CDR3 was performed with the HTBI primer set. Each CDR3 protein is one row after TCRdb ran MiXCR on the multiplex PCR reads. This table holds hundreds of thousands of distinct CDR3 sequences, less than 15% found once. This clonotype was detected many times. No antigen is known for it. The sequence derives from a woman aged 40 to 55 with Graves' hyperthyroidism. This chain links TRBV28 with TRBJ2-7; 8 positions match TRBD1. Sequencing used blood. This chain's CDR3 is CASSKPVETGVSYEQYF. The CDR3 nucleotides read TGTGCCAGCAGCAAACCTGTGGAGACAGGGGTCTCCTACGAGCAGTACTTC.